This T cell receptor beta chain was retrieved from a study of T cell repertoires in cytomegalovirus infection. This CDR3 spans 12 amino acids. Germline V lookup: CDR1 SGHTA, CDR2 FQGNSA. Using its own MiXCR run on the reads, TCRdb lists one record per CDR3 protein. The sample records fewer than 1,000,000 distinct CDR3 sequences, approximately 31% being singletons. As regards this clonotype: Its matching antigen is unknown. One end of the junction is discordant with germline, which a read error may explain.

This receptor was taken from a human donor in good health (CMV status not recorded). Some clones in this sample may be carry-over from other donors' samples. This material consisted of cultured CD8+ T cells from PBMCs, taken from culture after CMV antigen stimulation. The chain recombines TRBV7-2 with TRBJ2-1; a possible D gene is TRBD2 (6 bases). CDR3: CVSSLAEDEQFF. CDR3 sequence (DNA): TGTGTCAGCAGCTTAGCGGAGGATGAGCAGTTCTTC.